This is a list of T cell receptor beta chains from one sample in a study of blood T cell repertoires in COVID-19. Assay: immunoSEQ multiplex PCR; the TCRdb copy retains only in-frame clones and omits some. The data show some 220,000 clones, with approximately 85% seen just once and roughly 5.3% held by the top ten. The sequencing input was peripheral blood. The receptors were sampled from a man in his fifties with COVID-19, enrolled during active disease. CDR3s include the opening cysteine and the closing phenylalanine or tryptophan. Fields, in order: clone size, V gene, D gene, J gene, CDR3 protein, CDR3 DNA. The D gene is left open where the match is weak. The size entry is marked missing in some rows and otherwise reads once, few, many or a size class.

abundance: few; v_gene: TRBV18; d_gene: TRBD1; j_gene: TRBJ2-5; CDR3aa: CASSPLQGTSQETQYF; CDR3nt: TGTGCCAGCTCACCACTACAGGGGACGAGCCAAGAGACCCAGTACTTC
abundance: once; v_gene: TRBV4-1; d_gene: .; j_gene: TRBJ1-2; CDR3aa: CASSQEGNRDYGYTF; CDR3nt: TGCGCCAGCAGCCAAGAAGGGAACAGGGACTATGGCTACACCTTC
abundance: .; v_gene: TRBV15; d_gene: .; j_gene: TRBJ2-2; CDR3aa: CATSRTGLNTGELFF; CDR3nt: TGTGCCACCAGCAGAACCGGACTTAACACCGGGGAGCTGTTTTTT
abundance: .; v_gene: TRBV7-9; d_gene: TRBD2; j_gene: TRBJ2-7; CDR3aa: CASSSGLAGAAYEQYF; CDR3nt: TGTGCCAGCAGCTCAGGACTAGCGGGGGCCGCCTACGAGCAGTACTTC
abundance: once; v_gene: TRBV19; d_gene: .; j_gene: TRBJ1-1; CDR3aa: CASKIQVGMNTEAFF; CDR3nt: TGTGCCAGTAAGATCCAGGTCGGCATGAACACTGAAGCTTTCTTT
abundance: few; v_gene: TRBV27; d_gene: TRBD1; j_gene: TRBJ1-2; CDR3aa: CASSPRTGYGYTF; CDR3nt: TGTGCCAGCAGTCCTAGGACAGGGTATGGCTACACCTTC
abundance: .; v_gene: TRBV7-2; d_gene: .; j_gene: TRBJ1-2; CDR3aa: CASSLGGPRGNYGYTF; CDR3nt: TGTGCCAGCAGCTTAGGGGGACCAAGGGGGAACTATGGCTACACCTTC
abundance: .; v_gene: TRBV5-4; d_gene: .; j_gene: TRBJ2-3; CDR3aa: CASSTKGSTDTQYF; CDR3nt: TGTGCCAGCAGCACCAAGGGGTCGACAGATACGCAGTATTTT
abundance: .; v_gene: TRBV12-3/TRBV12-4; d_gene: .; j_gene: TRBJ2-7; CDR3aa: CASSLRGIYEQYF; CDR3nt: TGTGCCAGCAGTTTAAGGGGAATCTACGAGCAGTACTTC
abundance: .; v_gene: TRBV12-5; d_gene: .; j_gene: TRBJ2-3; CDR3aa: CASGPSGWPDTQYF; CDR3nt: TGTGCTAGTGGTCCCTCAGGGTGGCCAGATACGCAGTATTTT
abundance: once; v_gene: TRBV18; d_gene: .; j_gene: TRBJ2-5; CDR3aa: CASSPAEETQYF; CDR3nt: TGTGCCAGCTCACCGGCCGAAGAGACCCAGTACTTC